Shown below are 23 T cell receptor beta chains from a single sample sequenced in a study of cytomegalovirus exposure and HLA in healthy donors. Both 60 Vbeta primers and 13 Jbeta primers went into the PCR. Sequencing used immunoSEQ multiplex PCR; TCRdb keeps in-frame clones, though not all of them. The sample consists of 150,000 to 180,000 clones, roughly 80% of them appearing once. Sequencing was carried out using PBMCs. These receptors were obtained from a man younger than 45 in good health and CMV-seropositive.

CDR3 amino acids: CASSSHPRGSVHEQYF. The CDR3 nucleotides are TGTGCCAGTAGTTCGCATCCCAGGGGATCGGTCCACGAGCAGTACTTC. V usage is TRBV19 and J usage is TRBJ2-7, with a tentative D call TRBD1 (6 bases). The CDR3 has 16 residues. Germline CDR1 is LNHDA and CDR2 is SQIVND (reference sequence). V lost 5 bases and J 5 bases, leaving 22 bases between the germline ends.

The chain combines TRBV7-9 with TRBJ2-1; 9 nucleotides line up with TRBD2. V was clipped by 2 bases and J by 10 bases; unmatched bases: 6. Germline CDR1 and CDR2: SEHNR and FQNEAQ (reference sequence). The CDR3 is 14 residues long. The DNA for the CDR3 is TGTGCCAGCAGCTTAACGAGTAGCGGGAGAGAGCAGTTCTTC. Translation: CASSLTSSGREQFF.

The rearrangement links TRBV7-3 to TRBJ2-1, with D tentatively TRBD2 (5 bases). V lost 9 bases and J lost 6, with 9 bases in between. Germline CDR1 and CDR2: SGHTA and FQGTGA. The CDR3 contains 11 residues. The CDR3 DNA reads TGTGCCAGTGGGGAGCTCAATGAGCAGTTCTTC. Protein product: CASGELNEQFF. Full variable domain (remainder filled in from reference TRBV7-3 and TRBJ2-1): GAGVSQTPSNKVTEKGKYVELRCDPISGHTALYWYRQSLGQGPEFLIYFQGTGAADDSGLPNDRFFAVRPEGSVSTLKIQRTERGDSAVYLCASGELNEQFFGPGTRLTVL.

The chain couples TRBV9 to TRBJ1-2, with D perhaps TRBD1 (6 bases). The CDR3 is 13 residues long. Deletions cut 3 bases from V and 6 bases from J, with 12 bases between. CDR1 is SGDLS, CDR2 YYNGEE, per germline. Written as DNA, the CDR3 is TGTGCCAGCAGCGCTGAACACAGGGATGGCTACACCTTC. It codes for CASSAEHRDGYTF.

The chain employs TRBV7-2 and TRBJ2-7; D is perhaps TRBD1 (7 bases). The CDR3 is 16 residues long. Germline-derived CDR1 and CDR2 are SGHTA and FQGNSA. V lost 1 base and J lost 6, with 19 bases in between. DNA for the CDR3: TGTGCCAGCAGCTTAGGAGTTGCCAGGGGGGCGGGCGAGCAGTACTTC. This translates into CASSLGVARGAGEQYF.

The gene calls are TRBV7-3 and TRBJ2-1; 8 bases are a match to TRBD1. V was clipped by 2 bases and J by 13 bases; unmatched bases: 7. The CDR3 length is 13 residues. CDR1 is SGHTA and CDR2 is FQGTGA in the germline V gene. The CDR3 loop is CASSLGQGREQFF. The CDR3 region has the DNA TGTGCCAGCAGCTTAGGACAGGGAAGGGAACAGTTCTTC.

V usage is TRBV28 and J usage is TRBJ1-2, with no clear D. This CDR3 region has 14 residues. Germline CDR1 and CDR2: MDHEN and SYDVKM. Trimming shortened V by 7 bases and J by 8 bases, and 20 bases separated the two germline ends. The CDR3 loop is CASTPGMARRGYTF. The CDR3, as DNA: TGTGCCAGCACCCCCGGAATGGCCAGGCGCGGCTACACCTTC.

The DNA for the CDR3 is TGTGCCAGTAGTGCCTGGGGAGTGCAGAATGAAAAACTGTTTTTT. The encoded protein is CASSAWGVQNEKLFF. This chain uses TRBV19 with TRBJ1-4, with no clear D. The ends were cut back, 5 bases at V and 5 bases at J, with 15 bases in the middle. Germline V CDR1 and CDR2: LNHDA, SQIVND (reference sequence). CDR3 length: 15 amino acids.

V is TRBV9 and J is TRBJ2-1; perhaps TRBD2 as D (5 bases). The germline CDR1 and CDR2 sequences are SGDLS and YYNGEE. The CDR3 is made up of 13 amino acids. V lost 4 bases, J lost 6 bases, and 11 bases lay in between. CDR3 nucleotides: TGTGCCAGCAGCTCACTAGTTTCCAATGAGCAGTTCTTC. Protein sequence: CASSSLVSNEQFF.

The chain has TRBV10-3 and TRBJ1-5, with D maybe TRBD1 (6 bases). The CDR3 is 14 amino acids. Between the trimmed V and J ends, which lost 6 bases and 3 bases, there was a span of 12 bases. Germline assignment: CDR1 ENHRY and CDR2 SYGVKD. CDR3 residues: CAISDRDNNQPQHF. For the CDR3, the DNA is TGTGCCATCAGCGACCGGGACAACAATCAGCCCCAGCATTTT.

V gene TRBV2 combines with J gene TRBJ2-2; TRBD1 aligns across 7 bases. CDR1 and CDR2 (germline): SNHLY, FYNNEI. After removal of 5 bases from V and 8 bases from J, the junction contained 8 bases not matched to a gene. CDR3 size: 14 residues. CDR3 loop: CASSRQGITGELFF. DNA for the CDR3: TGTGCCAGCAGTCGACAGGGAATCACTGGGGAGCTGTTTTTT.

The chain combines TRBV19 with TRBJ2-4, with D perhaps matching TRBD2 (7 bases). Per germline, CDR1 LNHDA and CDR2 SQIVND (reference sequence). This CDR3 comprises 15 residues. V lost 4 bases, J lost 6 bases, and 16 bases lay in between. The CDR3 is CASSTLGGGGNIQYF. The CDR3 region has the DNA TGTGCCAGTAGTACCCTGGGAGGGGGGGGAAACATTCAGTACTTC.

Here the CDR3 DNA reads TGTGCCAGCAGTTTACGCCGACTAGCGGGGACCTACGAGCAGTACTTC. Protein: CASSLRRLAGTYEQYF. The chain has TRBV28 and TRBJ2-7, with 11 bases lining up with TRBD2. The germline gives CDR1 MDHEN, CDR2 SYDVKM. The V gene end was trimmed by 2 bases and the J gene end by 2 bases; junction bases not matched to a gene: 5. The CDR3 length is 16 residues.

The chain has TRBV7-2 and TRBJ2-7; TRBD2 might be the D (5 bases). V was cut by 0 bases and J by 5 bases, with 11 bases left in between. The CDR3 runs to 14 residues. CDR1 is SGHTA, CDR2 FQGNSA, per germline. Here the CDR3 reads CASSLAWRVNEQYF. CDR3 DNA: TGTGCCAGCAGCTTAGCGTGGCGGGTAAACGAGCAGTACTTC. Together with reference TRBV7-2 and TRBJ2-7, the CDR3 gives the full variable domain: GAGVSQSPSNKVTEKGKDVELRCDPISGHTALYWYRQSLGQGLEFLIYFQGNSAPDKSGLPSDRFSAERTGGSVSTLTIQRTQQEDSAVYLCASSLAWRVNEQYFGPGTRLTVT.

V is TRBV25-1 and J is TRBJ2-6; 7 bases are a match to TRBD1. Looked up from germline, CDR1 is MGHDK and CDR2 is SYGVNS. The V gene end was trimmed by 6 bases and the J gene end by 0 bases; junction bases not matched to a gene: 8. CDR3 length equals 17 residues. CDR3 DNA: TGTGCCAGCAGCGATGGACAGGTTTTCTCTGGGGCCAACGTCCTGACTTTC. Amino acids: CASSDGQVFSGANVLTF.

CDR3 loop: CAWSAGIGTEAFF. CDR3 DNA sequence: TGTGCCTGGAGTGCGGGGATAGGCACTGAAGCTTTCTTT. The chain joins TRBV30 to TRBJ1-1; D is unclear. V was shortened by 1 base and J by 4 bases, with 10 bases between the two germline ends. The CDR3 length is 13 residues. Germline V gene sequence: CDR1 GTSNPN, CDR2 SVGIG (reference sequence). The complete variable domain, with remaining parts taken from reference TRBV30 and TRBJ1-1, reads SQTIHQWPATLVQPVGSPLSLECTVEGTSNPNLYWYRQAAGRGLQLLFYSVGIGQISSEVPQNLSASRPQDRQFILSSKKLLLSDSGFYLCAWSAGIGTEAFFGQGTRLTVV.

In its sample, this clone was seen a few times. The chain employs TRBV5-6 and TRBJ1-1; unclear D gene. Germline V gene data show CDR1 as SGHDT and CDR2 as YYEEEE. Trimming stripped 2 bases from V and 5 bases from J, with 13 bases between. CDR3 size: 14 residues. The CDR3 reads CASSLTGRETEAFF. DNA of the CDR3: TGTGCCAGCAGCTTAACTGGGAGAGAAACTGAAGCTTTCTTT.

This clone was picked up a small number of times. The rearrangement uses TRBV5-1 and TRBJ2-3; D is possibly TRBD2 (5 bases). The CDR3 consists of 16 residues. The V gene's germline CDR1 is SGHRS and CDR2 YFSETQ. V lost 0 bases to trimming and J lost 2 bases, with 13 bases between them. CDR3: CASSLGGSANTDTQYF. DNA for the CDR3: TGCGCCAGCAGCTTGGGGGGTAGCGCTAACACAGATACGCAGTATTTT.

V is TRBV29-1 and J is TRBJ2-3, with 12 bases identical to TRBD2. The junction had 6 bases not matched to a gene; V was cut back by 5 bases and J by 6 bases. The CDR3 extends over 14 amino acids. The germline gives CDR1 SQVTM, CDR2 ANQGSEA. This CDR3 is CSVQTSGSSDTQYF. The CDR3 DNA sequence: TGCAGCGTTCAGACTAGCGGGAGTTCGGATACGCAGTATTTT.

The table lists this clone with a few counts. Here the CDR3 DNA reads TGCAGCGTTGAGGGGATAGCGGGAGAAGTCTACGAGCAGTACTTC. This gives the protein CSVEGIAGEVYEQYF. The V call is TRBV29-1, the J call TRBJ2-7, with TRBD2 identical over 9 bases. The V segment lost 3 bases and the J segment 3 bases; nucleotides outside the gene matches: 9. CDR1 is SQVTM and CDR2 is ANQGSEA in the germline V gene. The CDR3 is 15 amino acids.

The chain is built from TRBV10-1 and TRBJ1-3; D gene ambiguous. The CDR3 runs to 14 residues. Trimming stripped 7 bases from V and 0 bases from J, with 10 bases between. Germline V gene lookup returns CDR1 WNHNN and CDR2 SYGVQD (reference sequence). The CDR3 DNA reads TGCGCCAGCACTGCAGGTTTCTCTGGAAACACCATATATTTT. Encoded protein: CASTAGFSGNTIYF.

The DNA of the CDR3 is TGTGCCAGCAGTGATTACTACGAGCAGTACTTC. This gives the protein CASSDYYEQYF. The chain employs TRBV6-1 and TRBJ2-5; no clear D gene. TRBJ2-7 matches the DNA end more closely, so the J call is doubtful. The CDR3 loop spans 11 amino acids. Germline CDR1 is MNHNS and CDR2 is SASEGT.

This clone turned up a few times. CDR3 in DNA: TGTGCCAGTAGTAATTCGGGAGGCCCGACCCGAAGAGAGCAGTTCTTC. As protein: CASSNSGGPTRREQFF. The chain combines TRBV19 with TRBJ2-1; TRBD2 agrees at 7 bases. Germline lookup yields CDR1 LNHDA and CDR2 SQIVND (reference sequence). V was pared by 4 bases and J by 10 bases, with 16 bases of the junction left unmatched. CDR3 size: 16 residues.